The 22 T cell receptor beta chains reported below all come from one sample, sequenced in a study of shared clonotypes between healthy human individuals (dated by TCRdb to 2018 to 2020). Libraries came from the immunoSEQ multiplex PCR assay. TCRdb stores this immuneACCESS table with in-frame sequences only. Part of the clones is absent; in the studies checked, under half of the shortfall reflects unresolved V genes, and no reason is known for the rest. The sample table records about 990,000 clones; around 82% of these occur just once. Jointly, the top ten make up 0.5% to 0.65% of the sample. Specimen: memory CD4+ T cells from PBMCs. The cell subset or site label here, explained by the study, means: CD45RA-negative fraction. These receptors came from a young man in good health. Some clones in this sample may be carry-over from other donors' samples.

This clone was seen a few times. V gene TRBV5-1 combines with J gene TRBJ1-2; 8 bases match TRBD1. Germline V gene data show CDR1 as SGHRS and CDR2 as YFSETQ. The junction had 11 bases not matched to a gene; V was cut back by 4 bases and J by 6 bases. The CDR3 loop spans 15 amino acids. The CDR3 protein is CASSLTGGSMDGYTF. DNA of the CDR3: TGCGCCAGCAGCCTTACAGGGGGTTCGATGGATGGCTACACCTTC.

This clone was detected only once. V and J are TRBV7-3 and TRBJ1-1; 7 positions match TRBD1. From germline, CDR1 is SGHTA and CDR2 FQGTGA. V shed 2 bases, J shed 2 bases, and the junction held 2 bases outside the gene matches. The CDR3 covers 14 residues. The CDR3 spells CASSLDRVNTEAFF. The CDR3 region has the DNA TGTGCCAGCAGCTTAGACAGGGTAAACACTGAAGCTTTCTTT.

This clone was observed a single time. The chain combines TRBV2 with TRBJ2-1, with 13 nucleotides matching TRBD2. There are 18 residues in the CDR3. The V gene end was trimmed by 8 bases and the J gene end by 4 bases; junction bases not matched to a gene: 14. In germline, CDR1 is SNHLY, CDR2 FYNNEI. The CDR3 protein is CASLPGLAGSLEYNEQFF. The CDR3 nucleotides are TGTGCCAGCTTACCGGGACTAGCGGGATCACTGGAATACAATGAGCAGTTCTTC.

This clone was seen only once. This chain joins TRBV5-1 and TRBJ2-3; D remains unclear. The V and J ends lost 2 bases and 1 base respectively, with 8 bases between them. This CDR3 has 14 amino acids. Germline CDR1 SGHRS, CDR2 YFSETQ. CDR3 amino acids: CASSFPARTDTQYF. The CDR3 DNA follows: TGCGCCAGCAGCTTCCCAGCCCGCACAGATACGCAGTATTTT.

This clone showed up just once. The genes are TRBV5-1 and TRBJ1-4; TRBD1 agrees at 9 bases. Germline-derived CDR1 and CDR2 are SGHRS and YFSETQ. The CDR3 totals 17 residues. V gave up 5 bases and J gave up 3 bases; unmatched junction bases: 11. CDR3 bases: TGCGCCAGCAGGACGGGACAGGGTTTTTTGGCTAATGAAAAACTGTTTTTT. Translated: CASRTGQGFLANEKLFF.

The J gene is TRBJ2-1, the V gene TRBV7-8; TRBD2 matches 9 bases. This CDR3 is built from 17 residues. Germline lookup yields CDR1 SGHVS and CDR2 FQNEAQ. Trimming cost V 4 bases and J 6 bases; bases outside gene matches: 13. CDR3 region: CASSSTPLAGPLNEQFF. In DNA form, the CDR3 reads TGTGCCAGCAGCTCTACCCCCCTAGCGGGACCCCTCAATGAGCAGTTCTTC.

The chain combines TRBV18 with TRBJ1-5; 9 bases are a match to TRBD1. CDR1 and CDR2 from the germline V gene are KGHSH and LQKENI. CDR3 length: 16 residues. The trim removed 0 bases at V and 3 bases at J, leaving 3 bases unmatched. CDR3 amino acids: CASSPPGTGFNQPQHF. The CDR3 region has the DNA TGTGCCAGCTCACCACCGGGGACAGGGTTCAATCAGCCCCAGCATTTT.

The chain joins TRBV6-1 to TRBJ1-1; TRBD1 agrees at 7 bases. J lost 3 bases, V lost 6 bases, and 7 bases had no gene match. Per the germline V gene, CDR1 is MNHNS and CDR2 is SASEGT. The CDR3 length is 14 residues. CDR3 amino acids: CASRMTGLHTEAFF. CDR3 coding DNA: TGTGCCAGCAGGATGACAGGGTTGCACACTGAAGCTTTCTTT.

This clone was seen only once. This chain uses TRBV7-6 with TRBJ1-1, with a weak D call TRBD1 (6 bases). Germline-derived CDR1 and CDR2 are SGHVS and FNYEAQ. Deletions cut 2 bases from V and 1 base from J, with 17 bases between. The CDR3 is 17 amino acids. CDR3 loop: CASSLSQGTYANTEAFF. CDR3 nucleotides: TGTGCCAGCAGCTTAAGCCAGGGGACATATGCGAACACTGAAGCTTTCTTT.

This clone showed up just a few times. This chain links TRBV30 with TRBJ2-7, with 7 bases matching TRBD1. The ends lost 0 bases at V and 3 bases at J; junction bases unmatched: 5. This CDR3 has 14 amino acids. Germline CDR1 GTSNPN, CDR2 SVGIG (reference sequence). CDR3 DNA sequence: TGTGCCTGGAGTGTACAGGGGCGGTTCTACGAGCAGTACTTC. This codes for CAWSVQGRFYEQYF.

The CDR3 region has the DNA TGTGCCAGCAGTTACCGGCGGGAGTCGGGTGAGCAGTACTTC. Its protein product is CASSYRRESGEQYF. The gene calls are TRBV6-6 and TRBJ2-7; 7 bases map to TRBD2. Germline CDR1 is MNHNY and CDR2 is SVGAGI (reference sequence). There are 14 residues in the CDR3. J gave up 7 bases and V 2 bases, and 8 bases lay outside the gene matches.

A remark on this clone: Other DNA sequences in this sample translate to the same CDR3. The chain has TRBV5-1 and TRBJ1-4, with 8 bases fitting TRBD1. Germline V lookup: CDR1 SGHRS, CDR2 YFSETQ. Trimming cost V 4 bases and J 3 bases; bases outside gene matches: 2. The CDR3 is 14 amino acids. The CDR3 loop reads CASSQGAANEKLFF. The CDR3 bases are TGCGCCAGCAGCCAGGGGGCAGCTAATGAAAAACTGTTTTTT.

V usage is TRBV18 and J usage is TRBJ2-1, with unresolved D. The CDR3 covers 12 residues. V lost 5 bases and J lost 6, with 8 bases in between. Germline CDR1 and CDR2: KGHSH and LQKENI. This chain's CDR3 is CASSVTRNEQFF. The CDR3 DNA is TGTGCCAGCTCAGTTACTCGCAATGAGCAGTTCTTC.

J is TRBJ2-7 and V is TRBV18; 14 bases are a match to TRBD2. The CDR3 runs to 19 residues. Germline-derived CDR1 and CDR2 are KGHSH and LQKENI. Germline trimming cut 3 bases from V and 2 bases from J; bases unmatched to any gene: 12. CDR3 amino acids: CASSPTPGLAGEQPYEQYF. The CDR3 DNA reads as TGTGCCAGCTCACCGACACCGGGACTAGCGGGAGAGCAGCCCTACGAGCAGTACTTC.

The rearrangement uses TRBV4-1 and TRBJ2-1, with 9 bases matching TRBD2. The germline CDR1 and CDR2 sequences are MGHRA and YSYEKL. V shed 1 base and J 4 bases; nucleotides not matched to a gene: 11. There are 18 residues in the CDR3. In DNA, the CDR3 is TGCGCCAGCAGCCAAGCGCGGTCTTCGCTAGCGGGGTACAATGAGCAGTTCTTC. It codes for CASSQARSSLAGYNEQFF.

Only a few counts were recorded for this clone. This rearrangement joins TRBV11-1 to TRBJ1-1; TRBD1 might be the D (5 bases). The CDR3 covers 13 residues. Trimming pared 5 bases from V and 4 bases from J, leaving 11 bases between. Germline CDR1 reads SGHAT; CDR2 reads FQDESV (reference sequence). CDR3 sequence (DNA): TGTGCCAGCAGCCCTGACAGTAGCACTGAAGCTTTCTTT. It codes for CASSPDSSTEAFF. Based on the CDR3 plus reference TRBV11-1 and TRBJ1-1, the full variable domain is EAEVAQSPRYKITEKSQAVAFWCDPISGHATLYWYRQILGQGPELLVQFQDESVVDDSQLPKDRFSAERLKGVDSTLKIQPAELGDSAMYLCASSPDSSTEAFFGQGTRLTVV.

The V gene is TRBV5-5, the J gene TRBJ1-5; a weak D match, TRBD1 (6 bases). Germline V lookup: CDR1 SGHKS, CDR2 YYEKEE (reference sequence). The CDR3 loop spans 15 amino acids. The V end lost 4 bases, the J end lost 4 bases, and 15 bases lay between the germline ends. DNA of the CDR3: TGTGCCAGCAGCCCCGATAACAGGGATAATCAGCCCCAGCATTTT. Translating it yields CASSPDNRDNQPQHF.

Points on this clone: Other DNA sequences in this specimen translate into the identical CDR3. This chain uses TRBV4-2 with TRBJ1-4; TRBD1 matches at 7 bases. The CDR3 has 14 residues. The V and J ends lost 1 base and 6 bases, in that order; junction bases with no gene match: 2. Per germline, CDR1 LGHNA and CDR2 YNFKEQ. CDR3 sequence reads: CASSQGTGDEKLFF. Here the CDR3 DNA reads TGTGCCAGCAGCCAAGGGACAGGCGATGAAAAACTGTTTTTT.

This chain joins TRBV30 and TRBJ1-6; 9 nucleotides match TRBD1. The V and J ends lost 2 bases and 9 bases, in that order; junction bases with no gene match: 11. This CDR3 region has 16 residues. Germline CDR1 GTSNPN, CDR2 SVGIG (reference sequence). CDR3 sequence reads: CAWSFKGTGSGSPLHF. For the CDR3, the DNA is TGTGCCTGGAGTTTCAAGGGGACAGGGAGCGGTTCACCCCTCCACTTT.

In the case of this clone: Additional DNA sequences in this sample encode the identical CDR3. The chain has TRBV5-1 and TRBJ2-2, with D uncertain. Trimming left V 0 bases short and J 1 base short, with 7 bases between. The CDR3 contains 15 residues. Germline values: CDR1 SGHRS, CDR2 YFSETQ. The CDR3 here is CASSLAGRNTGELFF. The DNA for the CDR3 is TGCGCCAGCAGCTTGGCTGGGCGGAACACCGGGGAGCTGTTTTTT. The full variable domain, its missing parts supplied by reference TRBV5-1 and TRBJ2-2, is KAGVTQTPRYLIKTRGQQVTLSCSPISGHRSVSWYQQTPGQGLQFLFEYFSETQRNKGNFPGRFSGRQFSNSRSEMNVSTLELGDSALYLCASSLAGRNTGELFFGEGSRLTVL.

The gene calls are TRBV7-8 and TRBJ1-1; perhaps TRBD1 as D (6 bases). The germline V gene encodes CDR1 SGHVS and CDR2 FQNEAQ. Trimming cost V 2 bases and J 5 bases, with 12 bases left between them. The CDR3 is 14 residues long. CDR3 region: CASSLKGGRTEAFF. The CDR3, as DNA: TGTGCCAGCAGCTTAAAGGGGGGAAGGACTGAAGCTTTCTTT.

This CDR3 reads CASSNPKREDADTQYF. The CDR3 DNA sequence: TGTGCCAGCAGTAACCCGAAGCGGGAGGATGCAGATACGCAGTATTTT. The gene calls are TRBV6-6 and TRBJ2-3; 9 nucleotides match TRBD2. J gave up 4 bases and V 5 bases, and 10 bases lay outside the gene matches. Germline CDR1 is MNHNY and CDR2 is SVGAGI (reference sequence). The CDR3 sequence is 16 residues long.